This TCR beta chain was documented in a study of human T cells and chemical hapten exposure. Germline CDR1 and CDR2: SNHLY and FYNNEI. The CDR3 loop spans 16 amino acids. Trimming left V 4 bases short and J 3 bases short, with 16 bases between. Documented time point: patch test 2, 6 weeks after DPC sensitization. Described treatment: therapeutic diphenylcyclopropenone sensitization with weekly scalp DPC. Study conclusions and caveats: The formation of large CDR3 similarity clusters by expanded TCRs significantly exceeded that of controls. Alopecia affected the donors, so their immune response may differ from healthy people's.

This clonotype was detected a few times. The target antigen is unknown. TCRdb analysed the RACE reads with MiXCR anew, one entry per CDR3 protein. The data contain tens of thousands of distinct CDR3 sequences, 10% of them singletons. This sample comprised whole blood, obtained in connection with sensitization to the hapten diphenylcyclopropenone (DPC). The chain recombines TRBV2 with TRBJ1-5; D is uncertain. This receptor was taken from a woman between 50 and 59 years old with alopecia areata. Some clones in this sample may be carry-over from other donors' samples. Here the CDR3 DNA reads TGTGCCAGCAGTGGAGGAGGGTCCCTTGCCAATCAGCCCCAGCATTTT. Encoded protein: CASSGGGSLANQPQHF.